This is a list of T cell receptor beta chains from one sample in a study of cytomegalovirus exposure and HLA in healthy donors. Some clones are missing from TCRdb's copy, which holds only in-frame ones; the method was immunoSEQ multiplex PCR. The sample yields under 110,000 clones, roughly 85% seen once. The sample comprised PBMCs. These receptors were taken from a man aged 30-40 years in good health and CMV-seronegative. The CDR3 runs from the conserved cysteine through the conserved F or W. Fields, in order: J gene, V gene, D gene, clone size, CDR3 DNA, CDR3 protein. The D gene is left open where the match is weak. Clone size is given for some rows only: seen once, a few or many times, or a class if the clone is expanded.

TRBJ2-2 | TRBV9 | TRBD2 | . | TGTGCCAGCAGCGTAGCGAGCGGGACCAACACCGGGGAGCTGTTTTTT | CASSVASGTNTGELFF
TRBJ1-2 | TRBV4-1 | . | . | TGCGCCAGCAGCCAAGATGCGGGCGTGGTGGGCTACACCTTC | CASSQDAGVVGYTF
TRBJ1-6 | TRBV6-5 | . | . | TGTGCCAGCAGTTACGTCCGGGGTCGGTCACCCCTCCACTTT | CASSYVRGRSPLHF
TRBJ2-7 | TRBV27 | . | . | TGTGCCAGCAGTTTATCACAGAACTACGAGCAGTACTTC | CASSLSQNYEQYF
TRBJ1-5 | TRBV27 | TRBD1 | . | TGTGCCAGCCAACAGGGGAATCAGCCCCAGCATTTT | CASQQGNQPQHF
TRBJ2-3 | TRBV2 | . | . | TGTGCCAGCACTGGGCTAGCGAGAGCCCCCGATACGCAGTATTTT | CASTGLARAPDTQYF
TRBJ2-3 | TRBV5-1 | TRBD1 | . | TGCGCCAGCAGCTTGGGACAGGGTGGAACAGATACGCAGTATTTT | CASSLGQGGTDTQYF
TRBJ1-1 | TRBV5-1 | TRBD1 | . | TGCGCCAGCAGCTTGCTCACAGGGGGGGCTGAAGCTTTCTTT | CASSLLTGGAEAFF
TRBJ2-7 | TRBV28 | TRBD1 | . | TGTGCCAGCAGACAAGACAGGGACGAGCAGTACTTC | CASRQDRDEQYF
TRBJ2-7 | TRBV27 | . | . | TGTGCCAGCAGTTGGGCCGAGGGAGGTAACGAGCAGTACTTC | CASSWAEGGNEQYF
TRBJ1-5 | TRBV28 | . | . | TGTGCCAGCAGTCCCCCCTATAGCAATCAGCCCCAGCATTTT | CASSPPYSNQPQHF
TRBJ2-5 | TRBV5-4 | . | . | TGTGCCAGCAGCTTGGACCCCACACAAGAGACCCAGTACTTC | CASSLDPTQETQYF
TRBJ2-1 | TRBV2 | . | few | TGTGCCAGCAGTATATTCAGGGACAATGAGCAGTTCTTC | CASSIFRDNEQFF
TRBJ2-7 | TRBV11-1 | . | . | TGTGCCAGCAGCTTAGTACCAGCCTACGAGCAGTACTTC | CASSLVPAYEQYF
TRBJ1-2 | TRBV6-5 | . | . | TGTGCCAGCAGCCCTAGGACAAGGAGTCCTGGCTACACCTTC | CASSPRTRSPGYTF
TRBJ1-2 | TRBV4-2 | TRBD1 | . | TGTGCCAGCAGCCAAGAACAGGGGGCGACCATTGGTGGCTACACCTTC | CASSQEQGATIGGYTF
TRBJ2-5 | TRBV7-9 | TRBD2 | . | TGTGCCAGCAGCCGGGGGGGATCGTACCAAGAGACCCAGTACTTC | CASSRGGSYQETQYF
TRBJ2-1 | TRBV12-5 | TRBD1 | . | TGTGCTAGTGGTTTTGGGGACAGTTACAATGAGCAGTTCTTC | CASGFGDSYNEQFF
TRBJ2-2 | TRBV4-1 | . | . | TGCGCCAGCAGCCGAGCGCAGGGGAGCACCGGGGAGCTGTTTTTT | CASSRAQGSTGELFF
TRBJ2-7 | TRBV9 | . | few | TGTGCCAGCAGCGGCGGGCGGAGCGGCCTCTACGAGCAGTACTTC | CASSGGRSGLYEQYF
TRBJ2-7 | TRBV11-3 | . | . | TGTGCCAGCAGCTTAGAAAGAAGGGACACCAACTCCTACGAGCAGTACTTC | CASSLERRDTNSYEQYF
TRBJ2-1 | TRBV21-1 | . | . | TGTGCCAGCAGCAGCCGGGACAGGGTCAATGAGCAGTTCTTC | CASSSRDRVNEQFF
TRBJ2-1 | TRBV18 | TRBD2 | . | TGTGCCAGCTCAGAAGCGCATCCTAGCGGGAGGAAGCAGTTCTTC | CASSEAHPSGRKQFF
TRBJ2-2 | TRBV5-1 | TRBD1 | . | TGCGCCAGCAGCCCCTATGGCAGGGGGCTTACCGGGGAGCTGTTTTTT | CASSPYGRGLTGELFF
TRBJ2-6 | TRBV9 | . | . | TGTGCCAGCAGCACAACCATACAGGCTGGGGCCAACGTCCTGACTTTC | CASSTTIQAGANVLTF
TRBJ1-5 | TRBV4-1 | TRBD1 | . | TGCGCCAGCAGCCACCCTAGGGGGACAGGGACAAATCAGCCCCAGCATTTT | CASSHPRGTGTNQPQHF
TRBJ2-1 | TRBV14 | TRBD2 | once | TGTGCCAGCAGCCAAGAATCTAGCGGGAGCGTCAATGAGCAGTTCTTC | CASSQESSGSVNEQFF
TRBJ2-7 | TRBV7-9 | TRBD2 | . | TGTGCCAGCAGCTCCACTAGCGGATCCTCCTACGAGCAGTACTTC | CASSSTSGSSYEQYF
TRBJ2-3 | TRBV27 | TRBD2 | . | TGTGCCAGCAGTTTTACTAATTGGGGACTAGCGGGAGACGGGGGCACAGATACGCAGTATTTT | CASSFTNWGLAGDGGTDTQYF
TRBJ2-7 | TRBV5-1 | TRBD1 | . | TGCGCCAGTGAGGTTGGGACAGGGTTCTCCGAGCAGTACTTC | CASEVGTGFSEQYF
TRBJ2-5 | TRBV7-2 | TRBD2 | . | TGTGCCAGCAGCTTAGGGGCTAGCGGGGGCCAAGAGACCCAGTACTTC | CASSLGASGGQETQYF
TRBJ2-7 | TRBV6-5 | TRBD1 | . | TGTGCCAGCAGTCGGGACAGGTCTTCCTACGAGCAGTACTTC | CASSRDRSSYEQYF
TRBJ2-7 | TRBV15 | . | . | TGTGCCACCAGCAGAGAACTCTTAGTAGCCTACGAGCAGTACTTC | CATSRELLVAYEQYF
TRBJ1-1 | TRBV7-8 | . | . | TGTGCCAGCAGCTCACATATGGGTGGACACCAAATCACTGAAGCTTTCTTT | CASSSHMGGHQITEAFF
TRBJ2-4 | TRBV11-2 | TRBD2 | . | TGTGCCAGCAGCTTAGATCTAAGCGGGGGAACCCCGGGGAACATTCAGTACTTC | CASSLDLSGGTPGNIQYF
TRBJ1-4 | TRBV7-7 | . | . | TGTGCCAGCAGCTCGGGTCTCGGGAATGAAAAACTGTTTTTT | CASSSGLGNEKLFF
TRBJ2-7 | TRBV4-2 | . | . | TGTGCCAGCAGCCAAGATTTGGGCAGGGACTACGAGCAGTACTTC | CASSQDLGRDYEQYF
TRBJ1-2 | TRBV7-2 | . | . | TGTGCCAGCAGCTTAGAAGTCTCGTTATGGCAGCTAGTCTTC | CASSLEVSLWQLVF
TRBJ1-6 | TRBV6-1 | . | . | TGTGCCAGCAGTGAACGAGGGGGTGGATCACCCCTCCACTTT | CASSERGGGSPLHF
TRBJ2-3 | TRBV18 | . | . | TGTGCCAGCTCAATGCTAGAGGAGGATACGCAGTATTTT | CASSMLEEDTQYF
TRBJ1-2 | TRBV28 | . | . | TGTGCCAGCAGTCCCGCCGGGAGGGATTCTATGGGAGGCTACACCTTC | CASSPAGRDSMGGYTF